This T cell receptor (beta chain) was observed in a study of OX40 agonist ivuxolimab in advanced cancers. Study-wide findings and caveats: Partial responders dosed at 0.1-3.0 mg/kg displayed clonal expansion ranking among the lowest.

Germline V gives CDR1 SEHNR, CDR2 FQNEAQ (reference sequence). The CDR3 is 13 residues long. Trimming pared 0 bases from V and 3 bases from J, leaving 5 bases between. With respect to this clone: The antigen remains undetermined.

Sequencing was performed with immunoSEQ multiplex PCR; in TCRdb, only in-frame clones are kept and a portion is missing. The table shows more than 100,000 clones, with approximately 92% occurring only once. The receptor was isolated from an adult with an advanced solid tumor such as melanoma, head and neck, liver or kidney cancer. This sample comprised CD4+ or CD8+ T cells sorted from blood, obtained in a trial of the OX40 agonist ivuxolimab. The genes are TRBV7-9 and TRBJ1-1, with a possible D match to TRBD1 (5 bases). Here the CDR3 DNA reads TGTGCCAGCAGCTTAGCACAGGACACTGAAGCTTTCTTT. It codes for CASSLAQDTEAFF.